This TCR beta chain originates from a study of shared clonotypes between healthy human individuals. Study at large: CD8 memory received one plate per donor, CD8 naive two, CD4 memory three and CD4 naive three.

Profiling relied on immunoSEQ multiplex PCR, and the TCRdb table lists in-frame clones only, not all of them. The sample contains about 1.5 million clones, 96% of which appear only once. Overall study findings and caveats: Enrolling few donors narrowed the genetic and exposure-history diversity that was represented.

About this clone itself: As yet, its antigen is unknown.

The CDR3 contains 17 residues. Trimming removed 3 bases from V and 1 base from J; junction bases left unmatched: 6. From germline, CDR1 is ENHRY and CDR2 SYGVKD. Donors were Caucasian adults residing in Nashville, Tennessee, USA. The J gene is TRBJ2-7, the V gene TRBV10-3; 13 positions agree with TRBD2. This receptor was obtained from a man aged 30-40 years in good health. The source material was naive CD4+ T cells sorted from blood. Subset noted: CD45RA+ positively selected. CDR3 residues: CAISDTSGRGNSYEQYF. The CDR3 DNA reads TGTGCCATCAGTGACACTAGCGGGAGGGGAAATTCCTACGAGCAGTACTTC.